The clone carrying this T cell receptor (beta chain) occurred many times. As yet, its antigen is unknown. The data originate from a study of CD8 T cells in ankylosing spondylitis. Findings and limits, study-wide: Reported data indicate significant enrichment of disease-linked clones within matched ankylosing spondylitis synovial fluid. Among TCR beta sequences, a motif of under ten highly homologous variants appeared characteristic of ankylosing spondylitis blood. There were earlier reports of some motif variants in reactive arthritis synovial fluid and blood.

In making TCR beta libraries, quantitative 5'-RACE with molecular barcodes was used. TCRdb reprocessed the 5' RACE reads with MiXCR, giving one entry per CDR3 protein. The table lists 7,500 to 10,000 distinct CDR3 sequences, roughly 6.4% of them singletons. This TCR was sampled from a female donor with ankylosing spondylitis or in good health (not recorded which). Sample: blood, either unsorted or a sorted T cell fraction (not recorded which).

CDR3 region: CASSVTDSWETQYF. CDR3 sequence (DNA): TGTGCCAGCAGCGTGACAGATTCTTGGGAGACCCAGTACTTC. The chain couples TRBV9 to TRBJ2-5, with a possible D match to TRBD1 (5 bases). The CDR3 is 14 amino acids. The V end was cut by 2 bases, the J end by 5 bases, with 13 bases between. Germline CDR1 reads SGDLS; CDR2 reads YYNGEE.